Listed below are T cell receptor beta chains from one sample, sequenced in a study of T cell clones after liver transplantation. Using immunoSEQ multiplex PCR, the repertoire was profiled, and TCRdb retains in-frame clones only, with some absent. The sample lists 7,500 or so clones, about three quarters occurring once. Sequences were derived from CD8+ T cells from blood, sampled before liver transplant. Receptor source: a human donor who received a liver transplant. Each CDR3 is given with its conserved first and last residue. Each record gives: J gene, V gene, CDR3 protein.

TRBJ2-7,TRBV5-4,CASSYDIQVYEQYF
TRBJ2-5,TRBV5-8,CASTEVGGPQETQYF
TRBJ1-1,TRBV5-1,CASSSDRGLAGAEAFF
TRBJ2-3,TRBV29-1,CSVEYTGDSTDTQYF
TRBJ1-2,TRBV5-8,CASSSRGPKLHNYGYTF
TRBJ1-6,TRBV19,CASYGSTLHF
TRBJ2-2,TRBV29-1,CSAQGALTGELFF
TRBJ2-3,TRBV21-1,CASRSGTSATDTQYF
TRBJ2-1,TRBV7-9,CASSLIVGGADEQFF
TRBJ2-7,TRBV29-1,CSVRDRGNYEQYF
TRBJ2-2,TRBV11-3,CASRGLRNTGELFF
TRBJ2-7,TRBV6-5,CASRQTGFGSYEQYF
TRBJ1-4,TRBV4-3,CASSQGLGWNEKLFF
TRBJ1-2,TRBV5-8,CASSPRQGFDNYGYTF
TRBJ1-1,TRBV10-2,CASRRQENTEAFF
TRBJ1-1,TRBV7-6,CASSLWQNTEAFF
TRBJ2-3,TRBV27,CASRPRGPDTQYF
TRBJ1-2,TRBV6-1,CASSEFPSRDYGYTF
TRBJ2-6,TRBV4-3,CASSQAGTGANVLTF
TRBJ1-4,TRBV21-1,CAESRGVGEKLFF
TRBJ1-5,TRBV10-3,CAIKNDRAGGQPQHF
TRBJ1-1,TRBV11-1,CASSLGRGENTEAFF
TRBJ2-3,TRBV5-1,CASSPSGASTDTQYF
TRBJ2-5,TRBV2,CASSEGASVFETQYF
TRBJ1-2,TRBV2,CASTAAEGYTF
TRBJ1-5,TRBV19,CASSSRADQPQHF
TRBJ2-1,TRBV7-9,CASSSGTSGNEQFF
TRBJ2-3,TRBV6-5,CASSSSSGGVDTQYF
TRBJ1-1,TRBV12-1,CASSFIPDRDVEAFF
TRBJ2-5,TRBV27,CASSLFQTSGGLETQYF
TRBJ1-2,TRBV29-1,CSVEGVGVNYGYTF
TRBJ2-5,TRBV6-1,CASSGDLAGGRVTQYF
TRBJ1-2,TRBV27,CASSFVGNYGYTF
TRBJ2-2,TRBV4-1,CASSQDSVMNTGELFF
TRBJ2-3,TRBV15,CATSRGTGPGKDTQYF
TRBJ2-2,TRBV29-1,CSVPTGAGELFF
TRBJ2-2,TRBV6-5,CASSYSGYGTGELFF